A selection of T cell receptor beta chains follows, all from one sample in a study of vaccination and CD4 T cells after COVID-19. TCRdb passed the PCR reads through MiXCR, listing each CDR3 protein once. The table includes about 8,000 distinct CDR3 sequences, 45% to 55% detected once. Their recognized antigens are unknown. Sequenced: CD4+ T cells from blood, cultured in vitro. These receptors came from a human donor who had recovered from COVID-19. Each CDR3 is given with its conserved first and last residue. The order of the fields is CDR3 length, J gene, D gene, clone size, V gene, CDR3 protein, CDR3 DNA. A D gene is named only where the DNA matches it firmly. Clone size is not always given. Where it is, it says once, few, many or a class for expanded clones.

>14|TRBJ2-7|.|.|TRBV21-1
CASSRLMGPSEQYF
TGTGCCAGCAGCCGCCTTATGGGCCCCTCCGAGCAGTACTTC
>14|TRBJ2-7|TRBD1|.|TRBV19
CASSAVGTAYEQYF
TGTGCCAGTAGTGCCGTGGGGACAGCCTACGAGCAGTACTTC
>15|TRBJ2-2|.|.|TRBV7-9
CASRPGAGSSGELFF
TGTGCCAGCAGACCCGGAGCCGGCTCTTCTGGGGAGCTGTTTTTT
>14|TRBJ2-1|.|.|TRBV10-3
CAISVGGSYNEQFF
TGTGCCATCAGTGTAGGAGGGTCCTACAATGAGCAGTTCTTC
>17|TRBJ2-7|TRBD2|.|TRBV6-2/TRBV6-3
CASSYSRATAGRTEQYF
TGTGCCAGCAGTTACTCTCGGGCTACAGCGGGACGTACCGAGCAGTACTTC
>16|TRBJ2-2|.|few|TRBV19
CASSIDPGRNTGELFF
TGTGCCAGTAGTATAGATCCCGGGCGTAACACCGGGGAGCTGTTTTTT
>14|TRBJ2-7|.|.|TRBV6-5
CASSSGTGFYEQYF
TGTGCCAGCAGTTCGGGGACGGGATTCTACGAGCAGTACTTC
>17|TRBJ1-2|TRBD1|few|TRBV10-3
CAISESISGTGYYGYTF
TGTGCCATCAGTGAGTCGATCTCAGGGACAGGGTACTATGGCTACACCTTC
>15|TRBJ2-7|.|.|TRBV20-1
CSANSRQYHSYEQYF
TGCAGTGCCAATTCGCGACAGTACCACTCCTACGAGCAGTACTTC
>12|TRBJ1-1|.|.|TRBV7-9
CASSFRGYEAFF
TGTGCCAGCAGCTTCAGGGGTTATGAAGCTTTCTTT